Listed here are 23 T cell receptor beta chains from one sample, sequenced in a study of T cell repertoires in cytomegalovirus infection. The antigens of these receptors remain unknown. TCRdb reprocessed the reads with MiXCR, giving one entry per CDR3 protein. The sample has 55,000 to 85,000 distinct CDR3 sequences, approximately 22% seen once; the top ten hold roughly two thirds. This specimen consisted of CD8+ T cells from cultured PBMCs, obtained from culture after CMV antigen stimulation. The receptors originated from a human donor in good health (CMV status not recorded). Some clones in this sample may be carry-over from other donors' samples.

This clonotype was seen a handful of times. The CDR3 nucleotides read TGTGCCAGCAGCTTACTAGCGGGGGGCACAGATACGCAGTATTTT. It yields the protein CASSLLAGGTDTQYF. This rearrangement joins TRBV7-2 to TRBJ2-3; 10 bases line up with TRBD2. V lost 2 bases, J lost 1 base, and 0 bases stayed unmatched. This CDR3 is built from 15 residues. Per germline, CDR1 SGHTA and CDR2 FQGNSA.

The chain recombines TRBV4-1 with TRBJ2-7; D gene ambiguous. Trimming took 0 bases from V and 2 from J, leaving 5 bases between them. Per germline, CDR1 MGHRA and CDR2 YSYEKL. This CDR3 spans 13 amino acids. The DNA of the CDR3 is TGCGCCAGCAGCCAAGATGGGGCCTACGAGCAGTACTTC. Protein: CASSQDGAYEQYF.

This clonotype was detected only a few times. CDR3 sequence: CASSLVKSGRGIETQYF. Written as DNA, the CDR3 is TGTGCCAGCAGCTTAGTAAAATCCGGTAGGGGGATAGAGACCCAGTACTTC. The J gene is TRBJ2-5, the V gene TRBV7-8; weak D call: TRBD1 (6 bases). This CDR3 contains 17 residues. Germline V lookup: CDR1 SGHVS, CDR2 FQNEAQ. Trimming removed 1 base at V and 4 bases at J, with 19 bases between. Based on the CDR3 plus reference TRBV7-8 and TRBJ2-5, the full variable domain is GAGVSQSPRYKVAKRGQDVALRCDPISGHVSLFWYQQALGQGPEFLTYFQNEAQLDKSGLPSDRFFAERPEGSVSTLKIQRTQQEDSAVYLCASSLVKSGRGIETQYFGPGTRLLVL.

The sample holds many counts of this clonotype. The rearrangement links TRBV28 to TRBJ2-5; the match to TRBD2 covers 7 bases. In germline, CDR1 is MDHEN, CDR2 SYDVKM. The junction had 10 bases not matched to a gene; V was cut back by 7 bases and J by 2 bases. This CDR3 comprises 15 residues. The CDR3 is CASKPRLARQETQYF. The CDR3, as DNA: TGTGCCAGCAAACCGAGACTAGCCCGTCAAGAGACCCAGTACTTC. The whole variable domain, filled in from reference TRBV28 and TRBJ2-5, reads DVKVTQSSRYLVKRTGEKVFLECVQDMDHENMFWYRQDPGLGLRLIYFSYDVKMKEKGDIPEGYSVSREKKERFSLILESASTNQTSMYLCASKPRLARQETQYFGPGTRLLVL.

The chain employs TRBV6-5 and TRBJ2-7; 7 bases map to TRBD1. J was trimmed by 3 bases and V by 6 bases; bases with no gene match: 17. The CDR3 is made up of 17 amino acids. CDR1 is MNHEY and CDR2 is SVGAGI in the germline V gene. DNA of the CDR3: TGTGCCAGCAGCGTAGCCCCCGTGGGGCAGGGGGACTACGAGCAGTACTTC. The encoded protein is CASSVAPVGQGDYEQYF.

Only a few counts were recorded for this clonotype. V and J are TRBV7-3 and TRBJ2-7, with 10 bases fitting TRBD1. The V gene end was trimmed by 4 bases and the J gene end by 5 bases; junction bases not matched to a gene: 8. The CDR3 has 15 amino acids. Germline values: CDR1 SGHTA, CDR2 FQGTGA. The CDR3 here is CASSSPGQGFNEQYF. Written as DNA, the CDR3 is TGTGCCAGCAGCTCGCCGGGACAGGGGTTCAACGAGCAGTACTTC.

The chain uses TRBV6-1 and TRBJ1-2, with no clear D. Per germline, CDR1 MNHNS and CDR2 SASEGT. The CDR3 runs to 15 residues. V gave up 4 bases and J gave up 4 bases, with 16 bases separating them. The CDR3 region has the DNA TGTGCCAGCAGTGCCAACGTGGAGGTTGGCTATGGCTACACCTTC. Its protein product is CASSANVEVGYGYTF.

This clonotype was found a few times. This chain connects TRBV7-2 to TRBJ2-7; D not certain. The CDR3 spans 12 residues. Trimming took 5 bases from V and 2 from J, leaving 7 bases between them. From germline, CDR1 is SGHTA and CDR2 FQGNSA. CDR3 bases: TGTGCCAGCAGCAGCAATCCCTACGAGCAGTACTTC. Translation gives CASSSNPYEQYF.

This clonotype has just a few counts. The chain couples TRBV7-6 to TRBJ1-5; 9 bases fit TRBD1. CDR1 is SGHVS and CDR2 is FNYEAQ in the germline V gene. Germline trimming cut 5 bases from V and 6 bases from J; bases unmatched to any gene: 14. This CDR3 has 17 residues. In nucleotides, the CDR3 is TGTGCCAGCAGCCGTTTTCAAAGACAGGGGGTGCTTCAGCCCCAGCATTTT. Its translation is CASSRFQRQGVLQPQHF.

The chain uses TRBV7-2 and TRBJ2-5; D possibly corresponds to TRBD1 (5 bases). Trimming removed 5 bases at V and 14 bases at J, with 21 bases between. Germline loops: CDR1 SGHTA, CDR2 FQGNSA. CDR3 length equals 13 residues. CDR3 nucleotide sequence: TGTGCCAGCAGCGTTTTCCCCAGGGATCGGACCTACTTC. Translated: CASSVFPRDRTYF.

The chain uses TRBV7-2 and TRBJ2-1, with D perhaps TRBD2 (7 bases). This CDR3 comprises 16 residues. The ends were cut back, 5 bases at V and 0 bases at J, with 14 bases in the middle. The germline CDR1 and CDR2 sequences are SGHTA and FQGNSA. The CDR3 spells CASSPGGRNSYNEQFF. The CDR3 nucleotides read TGTGCCAGCAGCCCCGGGGGGCGGAACTCCTACAATGAGCAGTTCTTC.

V gene TRBV4-1 combines with J gene TRBJ1-1, with D possibly matching TRBD1 (5 bases). The germline CDR1 and CDR2 sequences are MGHRA and YSYEKL. The V end was cut by 1 base, the J end by 3 bases, with 12 bases between. The CDR3 is made up of 15 amino acids. CDR3 nucleotides: TGCGCCAGCAGCCAAGGGGACCTTTCGGACACTGAAGCTTTCTTT. It specifies CASSQGDLSDTEAFF.

In this sample, this clonotype turned up a few times. The chain combines TRBV6-1 with TRBJ1-2; D might be TRBD1 (5 bases). The ends were cut back, 6 bases at V and 6 bases at J, with 14 bases in the middle. This CDR3 is 13 amino acids long. The V gene's germline CDR1 is MNHNS and CDR2 SASEGT. The chain's CDR3 is CASSPPGVNGYTF. The CDR3 DNA sequence: TGTGCCAGCAGCCCCCCGGGGGTTAATGGCTACACCTTC.

V gene TRBV7-2 combines with J gene TRBJ1-6; 8 bases are a match to TRBD1. Looked up from germline, CDR1 is SGHTA and CDR2 is FQGNSA. The CDR3 totals 15 residues. V trimming: 6 bases; J trimming: 6 bases; junction bases outside the gene matches: 7. DNA for the CDR3: TGTGCCAGCAGTTCGGGACAGGTTCTTAATTCACCCCTCCACTTT. Its translation: CASSSGQVLNSPLHF.

The genes are TRBV6-2 or TRBV6-3 and TRBJ1-6; no reliable D call. Trimming removed 8 bases at V and 8 bases at J, with 16 bases between. This CDR3 contains 14 residues. Germline V lookup: CDR1 MNHEY, CDR2 SVGEGT. In DNA form, the CDR3 reads TGTGCCAGCCGAGTGGGTTTGTCGGATTCACCCCTCCACTTT. Translation: CASRVGLSDSPLHF.

This clonotype was picked up a small number of times. J is TRBJ2-7 and V is TRBV12-5; no definite D call. V was shortened by 7 bases and J by 1 base, with 14 bases between the two germline ends. CDR3 length: 14 amino acids. Germline V lookup: CDR1 LGHNT, CDR2 FRNRAP. The CDR3 DNA reads as TGTGCTAGTGCCTTAGGCACCGGGTCCTACGAGCAGTACTTC. This sequence encodes CASALGTGSYEQYF.

V usage is TRBV7-9 and J usage is TRBJ1-1; D call uncertain. This CDR3 spans 14 amino acids. Germline CDR1 is SEHNR and CDR2 is FQNEAQ (reference sequence). The V end lost 2 bases, the J end lost 2 bases, and 9 bases lay between the germline ends. The CDR3, as DNA: TGTGCCAGCAGCTTACCGGGAGTAAACACTGAAGCTTTCTTT. It is translated as CASSLPGVNTEAFF.

This clonotype occurred a few times. The CDR3 nucleotides are TGTGCCAGCAGAACCTTGGGCGGGGGGGTCCACGAGCAGTACTTC. This translates into CASRTLGGGVHEQYF. The chain couples TRBV5-4 to TRBJ2-7; 9 nucleotides agree with TRBD2. The CDR3 has 15 residues. Trimming cost V 5 bases and J 5 bases; bases outside gene matches: 11. Germline assignment: CDR1 SGHNT and CDR2 YYREEE (reference sequence).

The chain links TRBV28 to TRBJ2-2; D is unclear. V shed 10 bases and J shed 6 bases, with 21 bases lying between them. Germline CDR1 reads MDHEN; CDR2 reads SYDVKM. This CDR3 region has 15 residues. The DNA of the CDR3 is TGTGCCACAGTCCCCCGTGGCGAATTGGCCGGGGAGCTGTTTTTT. As protein: CATVPRGELAGELFF. Full variable domain (remainder filled in from reference TRBV28 and TRBJ2-2): DVKVTQSSRYLVKRTGEKVFLECVQDMDHENMFWYRQDPGLGLRLIYFSYDVKMKEKGDIPEGYSVSREKKERFSLILESASTNQTSMYLCATVPRGELAGELFFGEGSRLTVL.

This chain joins TRBV6-5 and TRBJ1-5; D not resolved. Trimming cost V 0 bases and J 1 base, with 4 bases left between them. The V gene's germline CDR1 is MNHEY and CDR2 SVGAGI. The CDR3 contains 14 residues. In DNA form, the CDR3 reads TGTGCCAGCAGTTACTCCGGGAGCAATCAGCCCCAGCATTTT. Its translation: CASSYSGSNQPQHF.

The chain links TRBV7-6 to TRBJ2-7; the match to TRBD1 covers 9 bases. This CDR3 has 17 amino acids. Trimming removed 3 bases from V and 5 bases from J; junction bases left unmatched: 14. CDR1 SGHVS and CDR2 FNYEAQ come from the germline V gene. CDR3 coding DNA: TGTGCCAGCAGCTTCAACGAGCCCGGGACAGGGCTCCACGAGCAGTACTTC. Protein sequence: CASSFNEPGTGLHEQYF.

As DNA, the CDR3 is TGTGCCAGTAGTATCCCGGGGGATGAGACCCAGTACTTC. It specifies CASSIPGDETQYF. The chain combines TRBV19 with TRBJ2-5; possible D gene TRBD2, 6 bases. CDR3 length equals 13 residues. Deletions cut 3 bases from V and 5 bases from J, with 10 bases between. Germline V gene data show CDR1 as LNHDA and CDR2 as SQIVND (reference sequence).

CDR3 loop: CASSSRRGQSNEKLFF. The CDR3 coding sequence is TGTGCCAGCAGTTCCCGCAGGGGGCAATCTAATGAAAAACTGTTTTTT. The chain recombines TRBV27 with TRBJ1-4, with TRBD1 identical over 8 bases. Germline CDR1 reads MNHEY; CDR2 reads SMNVEV (reference sequence). The V segment lost 4 bases and the J segment 3 bases; nucleotides outside the gene matches: 7. This CDR3 region has 16 residues. The full variable domain, in which reference TRBV27 and TRBJ1-4 provide the parts outside the CDR3, is EAQVTQNPRYLITVTGKKLTVTCSQNMNHEYMSWYRQDPGLGLRQIYYSMNVEVTDKGDVPEGYKVSRKEKRNFPLILESPSPNQTSLYFCASSSRRGQSNEKLFFGSGTQLSVL.